This T cell receptor beta chain came from a study of T cells in tumors after PD-1 blockade. Looking at the study overall: Patients had no prior checkpoint blockade, systemic immunosuppressants, or anti-cancer therapy within 4 weeks.

Tumor or blood genomic DNA was sequenced, with inputs of about 616 ng to 6,004 ng. This clone was seen just once. Produced via immunoSEQ multiplex PCR; TCRdb's table is partial and in-frame only. The profile shows roughly 60,000 clones, around 80% of them singletons. Sequenced material: PBMCs, taken before anti-PD-1 treatment. This clonotype was obtained from a human donor with basal cell carcinoma.

CDR3 region: CATRPDQETQYF. CDR3 DNA sequence: TGTGCCACCAGGCCGGACCAAGAGACCCAGTACTTC. The chain uses TRBV18 and TRBJ2-5; D remains unclear. CDR1 and CDR2 from the germline V gene are KGHSH and LQKENI. The CDR3 covers 12 residues. V was trimmed by 10 bases and J by 0 bases, leaving 9 bases between them. The full variable domain, completed using reference TRBV18 and TRBJ2-5, is NAGVMQNPRHLVRRRGQEARLRCSPMKGHSHVYWYRQLPEEGLKFMVYLQKENIIDESGMPKERFSAEFPKEGPSILRIQQVVRGDSAAYFCATRPDQETQYFGPGTRLLVL.